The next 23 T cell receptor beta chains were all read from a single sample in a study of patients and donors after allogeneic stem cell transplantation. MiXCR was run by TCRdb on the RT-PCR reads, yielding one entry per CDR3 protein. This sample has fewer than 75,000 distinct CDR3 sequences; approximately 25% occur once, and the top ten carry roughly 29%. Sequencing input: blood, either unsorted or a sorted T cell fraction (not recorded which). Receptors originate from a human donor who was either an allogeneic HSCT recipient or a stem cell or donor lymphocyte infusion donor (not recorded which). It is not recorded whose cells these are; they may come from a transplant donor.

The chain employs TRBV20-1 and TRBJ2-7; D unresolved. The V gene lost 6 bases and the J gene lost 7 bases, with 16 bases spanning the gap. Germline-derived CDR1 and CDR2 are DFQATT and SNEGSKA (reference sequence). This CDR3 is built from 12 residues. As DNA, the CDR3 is TGCAGTGCCAAGCCTCCTACGTGGGAGCAGTACTTC. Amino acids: CSAKPPTWEQYF.

The CDR3 sequence: CASSPSRAYEQYF. In DNA form, the CDR3 reads TGTGCCAGCAGCCCTTCCCGGGCCTACGAGCAGTACTTC. The V call is TRBV7-6, the J call TRBJ2-7; D is uncertain. This CDR3 is built from 13 residues. V gave up 5 bases and J gave up 2 bases, with 10 bases separating them. Per germline, CDR1 SGHVS and CDR2 FNYEAQ.

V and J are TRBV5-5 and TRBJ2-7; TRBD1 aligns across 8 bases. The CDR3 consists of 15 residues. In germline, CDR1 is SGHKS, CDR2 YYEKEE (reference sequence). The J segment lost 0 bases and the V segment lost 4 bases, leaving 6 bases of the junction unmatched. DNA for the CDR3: TGTGCCAGCAGCGGACGGACAGGGATCTCCTACGAGCAGTACTTC. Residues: CASSGRTGISYEQYF.

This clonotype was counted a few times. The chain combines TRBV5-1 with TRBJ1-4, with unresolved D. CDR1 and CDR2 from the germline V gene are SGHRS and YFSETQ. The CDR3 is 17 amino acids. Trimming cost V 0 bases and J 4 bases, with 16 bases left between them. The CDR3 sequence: CASSLDLGMRGNEKLFF. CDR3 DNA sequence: TGCGCCAGCAGCTTGGATTTAGGGATGCGTGGTAATGAAAAACTGTTTTTT.

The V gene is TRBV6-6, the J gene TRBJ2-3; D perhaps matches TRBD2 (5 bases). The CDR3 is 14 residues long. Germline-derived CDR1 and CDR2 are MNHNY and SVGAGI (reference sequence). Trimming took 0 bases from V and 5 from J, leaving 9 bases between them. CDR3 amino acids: CASSYSRGRDTQYF. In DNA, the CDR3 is TGTGCCAGCAGTTACTCGCGCGGGCGAGATACGCAGTATTTT.

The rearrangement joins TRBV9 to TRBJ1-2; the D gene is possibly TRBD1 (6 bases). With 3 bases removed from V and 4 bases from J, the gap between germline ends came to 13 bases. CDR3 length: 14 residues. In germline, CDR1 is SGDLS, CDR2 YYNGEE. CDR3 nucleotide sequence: TGTGCCAGCAGCGGCCCCCCAGGGGTCTATGGCTACACCTTC. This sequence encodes CASSGPPGVYGYTF.

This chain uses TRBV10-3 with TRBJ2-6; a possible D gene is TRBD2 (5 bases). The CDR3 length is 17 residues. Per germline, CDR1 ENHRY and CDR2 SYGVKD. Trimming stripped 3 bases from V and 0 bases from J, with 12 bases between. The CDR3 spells CAISDPGKSSGANVLTF. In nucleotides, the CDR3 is TGTGCCATCAGTGACCCCGGGAAGAGCTCTGGGGCCAACGTCCTGACTTTC.

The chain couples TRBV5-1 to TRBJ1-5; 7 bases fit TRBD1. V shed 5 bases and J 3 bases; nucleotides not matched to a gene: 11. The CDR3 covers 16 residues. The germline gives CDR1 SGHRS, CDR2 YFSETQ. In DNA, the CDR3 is TGCGCCAGCAGGTTTTCCAGGGGGACTCACAATCAGCCCCAGCATTTT. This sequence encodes CASRFSRGTHNQPQHF.

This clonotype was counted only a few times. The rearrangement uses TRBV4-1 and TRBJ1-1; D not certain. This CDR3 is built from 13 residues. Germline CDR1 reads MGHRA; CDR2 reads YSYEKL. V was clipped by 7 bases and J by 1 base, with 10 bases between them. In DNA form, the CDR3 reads TGCGCCAGCAAAAGCGCCAGGAACACTGAAGCTTTCTTT. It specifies CASKSARNTEAFF.

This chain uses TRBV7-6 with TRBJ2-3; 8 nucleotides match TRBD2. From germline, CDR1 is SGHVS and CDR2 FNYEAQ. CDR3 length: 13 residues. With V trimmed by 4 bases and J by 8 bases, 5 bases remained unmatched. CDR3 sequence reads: CASSSGLAATQYF. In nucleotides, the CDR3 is TGTGCCAGCAGCTCTGGACTAGCAGCTACGCAGTATTTT.

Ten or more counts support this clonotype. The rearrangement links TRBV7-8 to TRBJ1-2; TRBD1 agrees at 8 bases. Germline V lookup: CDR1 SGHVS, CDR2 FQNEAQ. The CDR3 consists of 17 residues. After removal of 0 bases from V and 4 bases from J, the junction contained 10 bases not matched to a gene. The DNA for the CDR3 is TGTGCCAGCAGCTTAGCGTTTGGGACAGGCGGGGGCTATGGCTACACCTTC. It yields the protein CASSLAFGTGGGYGYTF.

CDR3 sequence (DNA): TGCGCCAGCAGCTTGGGGCTAGCGGGAGCAATCGAGACCCAGTACTTC. As protein: CASSLGLAGAIETQYF. The V and J genes are TRBV5-1 and TRBJ2-5; 10 bases line up with TRBD2. The junction had 7 bases not matched to a gene; V was cut back by 0 bases and J by 5 bases. CDR3 size: 16 residues. CDR1 is SGHRS, CDR2 YFSETQ, per germline.

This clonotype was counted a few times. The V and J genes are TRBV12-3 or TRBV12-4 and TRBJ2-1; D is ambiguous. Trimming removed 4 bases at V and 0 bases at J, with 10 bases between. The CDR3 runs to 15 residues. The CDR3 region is CASSSRRSSYNEQFF. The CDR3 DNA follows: TGTGCCAGCAGTTCTAGACGCAGCTCCTACAATGAGCAGTTCTTC.

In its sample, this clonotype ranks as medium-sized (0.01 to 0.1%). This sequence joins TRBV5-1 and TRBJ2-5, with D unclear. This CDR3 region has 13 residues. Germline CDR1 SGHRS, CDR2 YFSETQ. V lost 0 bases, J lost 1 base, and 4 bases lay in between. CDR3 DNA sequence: TGCGCCAGCAGCTTGGTAGCCCAAGAGACCCAGTACTTC. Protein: CASSLVAQETQYF.

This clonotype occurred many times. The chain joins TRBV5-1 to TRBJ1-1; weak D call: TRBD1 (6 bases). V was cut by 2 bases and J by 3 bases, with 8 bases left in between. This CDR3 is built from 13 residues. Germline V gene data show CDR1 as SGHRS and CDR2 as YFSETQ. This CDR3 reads CASSFAGDTEAFF. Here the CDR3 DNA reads TGCGCCAGCAGCTTCGCAGGGGACACTGAAGCTTTCTTT.

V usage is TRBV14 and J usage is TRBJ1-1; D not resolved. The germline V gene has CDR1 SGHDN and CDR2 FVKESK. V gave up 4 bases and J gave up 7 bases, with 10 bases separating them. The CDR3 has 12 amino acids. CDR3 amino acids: CASSPAGNEAFF. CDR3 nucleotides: TGTGCCAGCAGCCCGGCGGGAAATGAAGCTTTCTTT.

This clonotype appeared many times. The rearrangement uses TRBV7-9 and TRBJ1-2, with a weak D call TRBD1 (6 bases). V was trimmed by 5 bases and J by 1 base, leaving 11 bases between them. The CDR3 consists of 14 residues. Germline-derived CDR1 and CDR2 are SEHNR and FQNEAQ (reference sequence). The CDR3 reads CASSAQGFNYGYTF. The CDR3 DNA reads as TGTGCCAGCAGCGCGCAGGGGTTTAACTATGGCTACACCTTC.

CDR3 bases: TGTGCCAGCAGTACCCTGACTGAGCAGTACTTC. Its translation: CASSTLTEQYF. The gene calls are TRBV6-6 and TRBJ2-7, with no clear D. V was shortened by 5 bases and J by 7 bases, with 9 bases between the two germline ends. This CDR3 has 11 amino acids. Germline V gene data show CDR1 as MNHNY and CDR2 as SVGAGI (reference sequence).

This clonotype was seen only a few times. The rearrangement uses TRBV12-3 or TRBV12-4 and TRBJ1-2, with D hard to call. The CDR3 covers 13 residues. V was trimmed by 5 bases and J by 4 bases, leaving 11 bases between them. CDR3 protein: CASSTEKGYGYTF. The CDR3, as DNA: TGTGCCAGCAGTACCGAGAAGGGCTATGGCTACACCTTC.

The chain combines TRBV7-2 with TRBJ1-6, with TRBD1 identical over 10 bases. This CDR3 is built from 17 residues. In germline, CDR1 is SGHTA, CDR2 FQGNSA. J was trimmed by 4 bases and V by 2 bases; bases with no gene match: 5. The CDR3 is CASSLYGTGVYNSPLHF. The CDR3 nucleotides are TGTGCCAGCAGCTTATACGGGACAGGGGTTTATAATTCACCCCTCCACTTT.

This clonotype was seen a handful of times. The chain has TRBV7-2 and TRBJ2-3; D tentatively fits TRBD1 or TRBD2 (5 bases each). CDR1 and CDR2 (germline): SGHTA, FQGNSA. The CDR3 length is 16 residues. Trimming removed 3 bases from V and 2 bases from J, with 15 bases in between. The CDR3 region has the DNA TGTGCCAGCAGCTTTTACGGGGCTAGTTTCACAGATACGCAGTATTTT. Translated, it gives CASSFYGASFTDTQYF.

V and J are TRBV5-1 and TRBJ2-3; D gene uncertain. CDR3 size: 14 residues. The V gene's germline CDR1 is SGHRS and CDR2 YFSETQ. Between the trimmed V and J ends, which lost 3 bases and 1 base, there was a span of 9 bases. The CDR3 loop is CASSSREGTDTQYF. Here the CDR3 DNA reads TGCGCCAGCAGCTCCCGAGAGGGCACAGATACGCAGTATTTT.

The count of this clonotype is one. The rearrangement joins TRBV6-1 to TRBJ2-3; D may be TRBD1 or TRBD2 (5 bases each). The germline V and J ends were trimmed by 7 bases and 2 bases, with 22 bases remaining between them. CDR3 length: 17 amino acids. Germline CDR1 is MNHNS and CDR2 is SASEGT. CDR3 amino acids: CASTDGRWGPNTDTQYF. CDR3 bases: TGTGCCAGCACTGATGGACGGTGGGGACCCAACACAGATACGCAGTATTTT.